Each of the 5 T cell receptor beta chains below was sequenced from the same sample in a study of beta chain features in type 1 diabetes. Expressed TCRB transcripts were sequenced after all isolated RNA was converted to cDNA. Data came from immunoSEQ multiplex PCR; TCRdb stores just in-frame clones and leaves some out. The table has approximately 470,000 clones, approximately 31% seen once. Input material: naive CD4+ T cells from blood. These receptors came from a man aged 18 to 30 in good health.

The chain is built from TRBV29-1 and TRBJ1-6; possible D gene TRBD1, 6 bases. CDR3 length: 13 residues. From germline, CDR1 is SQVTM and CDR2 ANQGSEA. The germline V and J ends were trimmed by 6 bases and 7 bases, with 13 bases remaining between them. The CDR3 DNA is TGCAGCGTAAGCGCAGGGGTGAATTCACCCCTCCACTTT. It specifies CSVSAGVNSPLHF. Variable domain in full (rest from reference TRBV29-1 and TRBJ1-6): SAVISQKPSRDICQRGTSLTIQCQVDSQVTMMFWYRQQPGQSLTLIATANQGSEATYESGFVIDKFPISRPNLTFSTLTVSNMSPEDSSIYLCSVSAGVNSPLHFGNGTRLTVT.

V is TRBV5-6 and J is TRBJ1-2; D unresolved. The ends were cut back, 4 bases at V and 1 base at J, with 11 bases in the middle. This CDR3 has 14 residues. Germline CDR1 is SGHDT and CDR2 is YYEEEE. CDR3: CASSLVAVNYGYTF. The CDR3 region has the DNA TGTGCCAGCAGCCTCGTCGCGGTTAACTATGGCTACACCTTC.

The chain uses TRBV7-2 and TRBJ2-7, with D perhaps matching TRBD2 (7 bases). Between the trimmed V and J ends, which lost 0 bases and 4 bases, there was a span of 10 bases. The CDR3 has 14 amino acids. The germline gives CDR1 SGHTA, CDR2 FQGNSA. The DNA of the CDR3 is TGTGCCAGCAGCTTAGCCGGGGGGCTATACGAGCAGTACTTC. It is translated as CASSLAGGLYEQYF.

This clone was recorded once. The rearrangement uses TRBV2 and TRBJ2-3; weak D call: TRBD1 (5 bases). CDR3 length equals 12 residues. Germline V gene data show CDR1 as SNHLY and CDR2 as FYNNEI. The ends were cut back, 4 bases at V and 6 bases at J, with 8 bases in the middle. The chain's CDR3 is CASSVKGDTQYF. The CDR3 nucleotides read TGTGCCAGCAGTGTTAAGGGGGATACGCAGTATTTT.

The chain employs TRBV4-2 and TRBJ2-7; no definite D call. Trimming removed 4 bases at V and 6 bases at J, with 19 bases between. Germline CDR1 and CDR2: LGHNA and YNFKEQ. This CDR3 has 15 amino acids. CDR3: CASSREPTSLVEQYF. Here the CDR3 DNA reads TGTGCCAGCAGCCGAGAGCCTACGAGCCTGGTCGAGCAGTACTTC.